This TCR beta chain was observed in a study of T cell responses to AZD1222 COVID-19 vaccine. V shed 5 bases and J shed 0 bases, with 14 bases lying between them. CDR1 and CDR2 from the germline V gene are SGHAT and FQDESV (reference sequence). The length of the CDR3 is 16 residues. Findings and limits, study-wide: Compared with day 0, the breadth and depth of the Spike-specific TCR repertoire rose significantly after two doses of AZD1222. Donors were mostly white British, more females; clonal diversity possibly underestimated. At 160-218 and 743-854, vaccine-associated CD4 TCRs were dominant, and they spanned spike. It was only after the peak T cell response that any repertoires were sampled.

In the case of this clone: No antigen is known for it.

Data came from immunoSEQ multiplex PCR; TCRdb stores just in-frame clones and leaves some out. Here the sample spans 130,000 or so clones, 90% to 95% being singletons. Material: peripheral blood, obtained on day 0 of MenACWY control vaccination. The chain recombines TRBV11-1 with TRBJ1-3, with D uncertain. This clonotype originated in an adult in good health. The CDR3: CASSIGPVRSGNTIYF. In DNA form, the CDR3 reads TGTGCCAGCAGCATCGGGCCCGTTCGCTCTGGAAACACCATATATTTT.